The 31 T cell receptor beta chains in this list originate from one sample, sequenced in a study of vaccination effects on CD4 cells after COVID-19 (dated by TCRdb to between 2022 and 2023). Which antigens these TCRs recognize remains unknown. The library relied on the immunoSEQ multiplex PCR assay. Held by TCRdb, this immuneACCESS table contains in-frame sequences only and omits some clones. Under half of the omission traces to an unresolved V gene where checked; the cause of the rest is unknown. The sample table records around 35,000 clones; less than 70% of these occur just once. Approximately 15% of the sample goes to the ten largest clones. The ViraFEST assay stimulated PBMC with viral peptide pools and then used TCR sequencing to identify antigen-specific CD4+ T cell clonotypes by expansion. After less than 13 days of culture, CD4+ T cells were isolated with the EasySep CD4+ T cell isolation kit. The absence of prior SARS-CoV-2 infection in healthy vaccine recipients was confirmed by negative nucleocapsid antibodies before and after vaccination.

The sample here was CD4+ T cells from PBMCs cultured with HCoV-OC43 spike peptides, taken before COVID-19 vaccination. Interpreted using the paper, the cell subset or site label stands for: HCoV-OC43 spike overlapping peptide pool stimulation. Receptor source: a human donor who received a COVID-19 vaccine.

This clone turned up a few times. This chain links TRBV6-1 with TRBJ1-2; 7 bases align to TRBD1. Germline CDR1 MNHNS, CDR2 SASEGT. V was pared by 3 bases and J by 7 bases, with 14 bases of the junction left unmatched. This CDR3 has 16 residues. CDR3 region: CASSEGLSTGRGGYTF. CDR3 nucleotides: TGTGCCAGCAGTGAGGGACTTTCGACAGGGCGTGGTGGCTACACCTTC.

The chain is built from TRBV20-1 and TRBJ1-2; the D is unclear. Germline values: CDR1 DFQATT, CDR2 SNEGSKA (reference sequence). This CDR3 is built from 12 residues. V was trimmed by 3 bases and J by 2 bases, leaving 7 bases between them. The CDR3 DNA is TGCAGTGCTAGTATCGGAAACTATGGCTACACCTTC. This encodes CSASIGNYGYTF.

The chain couples TRBV19 to TRBJ2-3; TRBD2 matches 10 bases. V shed 0 bases, J shed 7 bases, and the junction held 4 bases outside the gene matches. Germline values: CDR1 LNHDA, CDR2 SQIVND (reference sequence). The CDR3 covers 15 residues. CDR3 protein: CASSIEKREGNTQYF. The CDR3, as DNA: TGTGCCAGTAGTATAGAGAAGCGGGAGGGAAATACGCAGTATTTT.

The chain has TRBV6-1 and TRBJ1-1; 7 nucleotides line up with TRBD1. The ends lost 3 bases at V and 4 bases at J; junction bases unmatched: 8. The CDR3 totals 15 residues. In germline, CDR1 is MNHNS, CDR2 SASEGT. CDR3 residues: CASSDGTAGATEAFF. Here the CDR3 DNA reads TGTGCCAGCAGTGACGGGACAGCGGGGGCCACTGAAGCTTTCTTT.

The genes are TRBV18 and TRBJ2-7; D is perhaps TRBD1 or TRBD2 (5 bases each). The CDR3 extends over 14 amino acids. The germline CDR1 and CDR2 sequences are KGHSH and LQKENI. V was clipped by 1 base and J by 0 bases, with 7 bases between them. The CDR3 reads CASSPQGTSYEQYF. CDR3 DNA: TGTGCCAGCTCACCACAGGGGACCTCCTACGAGCAGTACTTC. The whole variable domain, remainder taken from reference TRBV18 and TRBJ2-7, is NAGVMQNPRHLVRRRGQEARLRCSPMKGHSHVYWYRQLPEEGLKFMVYLQKENIIDESGMPKERFSAEFPKEGPSILRIQQVVRGDSAAYFCASSPQGTSYEQYFGPGTRLTVT.

There are a few counts of this clone. The gene calls are TRBV6-5 and TRBJ1-2, with no clear D. This CDR3 spans 14 amino acids. V shed 7 bases and J shed 0 bases, with 12 bases lying between them. Germline CDR1 and CDR2: MNHEY and SVGAGI. Here the CDR3 DNA reads TGTGCCAGCAAGCTACCGTTAGCTAACTATGGCTACACCTTC. This translates into CASKLPLANYGYTF.

This chain uses TRBV30 with TRBJ1-6; 9 bases line up with TRBD1. Germline V gene lookup returns CDR1 GTSNPN and CDR2 SVGIG (reference sequence). Germline trimming cut 8 bases from V and 7 bases from J; bases unmatched to any gene: 6. CDR3 size: 13 residues. CDR3 DNA sequence: TGTGCCCGGGGGGGACAGGGAAATTCACCCCTCCACTTT. It yields the protein CARGGQGNSPLHF. The full variable domain, in which reference TRBV30 and TRBJ1-6 provide the parts outside the CDR3, is SQTIHQWPATLVQPVGSPLSLECTVEGTSNPNLYWYRQAAGRGLQLLFYSVGIGQISSEVPQNLSASRPQDRQFILSSKKLLLSDSGFYLCARGGQGNSPLHFGNGTRLTVT.

The CDR3 region has the DNA TGTGCCAGCAGGGTGACAGGCACAGATACGCAGTATTTT. Protein: CASRVTGTDTQYF. V is TRBV11-1 and J is TRBJ2-3, with D perhaps TRBD1 (5 bases). This CDR3 is built from 13 residues. With 6 bases removed from V and 1 base from J, the gap between germline ends came to 8 bases. Germline V gene data show CDR1 as SGHAT and CDR2 as FQDESV (reference sequence).

The chain recombines TRBV7-9 with TRBJ1-3; D is unresolved. The germline V gene has CDR1 SEHNR and CDR2 FQNEAQ (reference sequence). This CDR3 contains 14 residues. The ends were cut back, 2 bases at V and 1 base at J, with 6 bases in the middle. Written as DNA, the CDR3 is TGTGCCAGCAGCTTAAGCCGGTCTGGAAACACCATATATTTT. Encoded protein: CASSLSRSGNTIYF.

V gene TRBV5-4 combines with J gene TRBJ2-5; 9 bases line up with TRBD2. CDR3 length: 14 amino acids. In germline, CDR1 is SGHNT, CDR2 YYREEE (reference sequence). J was trimmed by 2 bases and V by 4 bases; bases with no gene match: 3. This CDR3 reads CASSPGLAQETQYF. CDR3 DNA: TGTGCCAGCAGCCCCGGACTAGCGCAAGAGACCCAGTACTTC.

The rearrangement links TRBV10-1 to TRBJ1-1, with D possibly TRBD1 on 6 matching bases. The length of the CDR3 is 14 residues. The V end lost 4 bases, the J end lost 2 bases, and 11 bases lay between the germline ends. Germline lookup yields CDR1 WNHNN and CDR2 SYGVQD (reference sequence). The CDR3 DNA reads TGCGCCAGCAGTGGCGCAGGGGAAAACACTGAAGCTTTCTTT. It codes for CASSGAGENTEAFF.

This clone showed up just a few times. This chain links TRBV11-2 with TRBJ1-1; D may be TRBD1 (5 bases). CDR1 SGHAT and CDR2 FQNNGV come from the germline V gene. Between the trimmed V and J ends, which lost 0 bases and 7 bases, there was a span of 12 bases. This CDR3 has 14 amino acids. CDR3 protein: CASSLDRRGSEAFF. The CDR3 DNA sequence: TGTGCCAGCAGCTTAGATCGACGGGGGAGTGAAGCTTTCTTT.

This chain connects TRBV27 to TRBJ2-1, with TRBD1 as a possible D gene (8 bases). There are 15 residues in the CDR3. Trimming took 6 bases from V and 2 from J, leaving 14 bases between them. CDR1 is MNHEY, CDR2 SMNVEV, per germline (reference sequence). The CDR3 here is CASSPTGGAYNEQFF. The CDR3 coding sequence is TGTGCCAGCAGCCCAACAGGGGGGGCCTACAATGAGCAGTTCTTC.

The V call is TRBV5-1, the J call TRBJ2-7; D not certain. Trimming left V 3 bases short and J 1 base short, with 8 bases between. Germline CDR1 is SGHRS and CDR2 is YFSETQ. This CDR3 contains 13 residues. The CDR3 DNA sequence: TGCGCCAGCAGCTCCTATACTTCCTACGAGCAGTACTTC. It yields the protein CASSSYTSYEQYF.

This clone was detected once. Here the CDR3 reads CASAHGPSTDTQYF. The CDR3 DNA sequence: TGTGCTAGTGCGCACGGACCTAGCACAGATACGCAGTATTTT. This chain joins TRBV12-5 and TRBJ2-3, with D unclear. The CDR3 length is 14 residues. V lost 7 bases, J lost 0 bases, and 11 bases lay in between. Germline V gives CDR1 LGHNT, CDR2 FRNRAP.

V is TRBV5-6 and J is TRBJ2-5; a possible D gene is TRBD2 (5 bases). The CDR3 extends over 15 amino acids. Between the trimmed V and J ends, which lost 3 bases and 4 bases, there was a span of 16 bases. Germline V gives CDR1 SGHDT, CDR2 YYEEEE. In nucleotides, the CDR3 is TGTGCCAGCAGCTCCGGACTCCTCACGGGAGAGACCCAGTACTTC. This translates into CASSSGLLTGETQYF.

The chain links TRBV11-2 to TRBJ2-1; TRBD1 matches 7 bases. Germline V gives CDR1 SGHAT, CDR2 FQNNGV. This CDR3 region has 14 residues. V dropped 3 bases and J dropped 6; count of bases not matched to a gene: 5. For the CDR3, the DNA is TGTGCCAGCAGCTTTACAGGGGCGGGCAATGAGCAGTTCTTC. Translating gives CASSFTGAGNEQFF.

This clone came up once. The chain is built from TRBV5-1 and TRBJ1-1; D may be TRBD1 (5 bases). The CDR3 sequence is 15 residues long. CDR1 SGHRS and CDR2 YFSETQ come from the germline V gene. Trimming pared 0 bases from V and 5 bases from J, leaving 14 bases between. CDR3 nucleotide sequence: TGCGCCAGCAGCTTGGCCGAGGGGTCAGGTACTGAAGCTTTCTTT. It specifies CASSLAEGSGTEAFF.

J is TRBJ2-6 and V is TRBV25-1; D may be TRBD1 (5 bases). Germline lookup yields CDR1 MGHDK and CDR2 SYGVNS. Deletions cut 7 bases from V and 2 bases from J, with 15 bases between. The CDR3 length is 16 residues. In DNA, the CDR3 is TGTGCCAGCACAGGAAGGGGTGGGGCTGGGGCCAACGTCCTGACTTTC. This codes for CASTGRGGAGANVLTF.

In its sample, this clone was seen a few times. CDR3 DNA: TGTGCCAGCAGCTTGATAGGGACTCAAACCGGGGAGCTGTTTTTT. Residues: CASSLIGTQTGELFF. The chain combines TRBV5-4 with TRBJ2-2, with a weak D call TRBD2 (6 bases). V was shortened by 1 base and J by 5 bases, with 12 bases between the two germline ends. This CDR3 has 15 amino acids. The germline CDR1 and CDR2 sequences are SGHNT and YYREEE (reference sequence). Looking up the rest from reference TRBV5-4 and TRBJ2-2 gives the full variable domain: ETGVTQSPTHLIKTRGQQVTLRCSSQSGHNTVSWYQQALGQGPQFIFQYYREEENGRGNFPPRFSGLQFPNYSSELNVNALELDDSALYLCASSLIGTQTGELFFGEGSRLTVL.

The rearrangement joins TRBV7-9 to TRBJ2-7; D is uncertain. The CDR3 loop spans 14 amino acids. V lost 2 bases and J lost 1, with 9 bases in between. Germline V gives CDR1 SEHNR, CDR2 FQNEAQ (reference sequence). The CDR3 loop reads CASSLPGKSYEQYF. In nucleotides, the CDR3 is TGTGCCAGCAGCTTACCTGGCAAATCCTACGAGCAGTACTTC.

The chain links TRBV5-1 to TRBJ2-1, with 13 bases identical to TRBD2. The CDR3 is made up of 17 amino acids. The germline V gene encodes CDR1 SGHRS and CDR2 YFSETQ. The J segment lost 4 bases and the V segment lost 2 bases, leaving 6 bases of the junction unmatched. CDR3 sequence reads: CASSLGGTSGAYNEQFF. CDR3 DNA: TGCGCCAGCAGCTTAGGTGGGACTAGCGGGGCTTACAATGAGCAGTTCTTC.

The chain joins TRBV24-1 to TRBJ1-1, with 9 nucleotides matching TRBD1. The CDR3 totals 15 residues. CDR1 and CDR2 (germline): KGHDR, SFDVKD. J lost 7 bases, V lost 5 bases, and 10 bases had no gene match. CDR3 nucleotides: TGTGCCACCAGTGGCCGGGACGGGACAGGGTTTGAAGCTTTCTTT. Residues: CATSGRDGTGFEAFF.

CDR3 in amino acids: CASTPGKNYGYTF. CDR3 coding DNA: TGTGCCAGCACTCCGGGGAAGAACTATGGCTACACCTTC. The V gene is TRBV6-5, the J gene TRBJ1-2; D uncertain. V was cut by 7 bases and J by 2 bases, with 11 bases left in between. CDR1 is MNHEY, CDR2 SVGAGI, per germline. CDR3 length: 13 residues.

The chain uses TRBV5-1 and TRBJ2-7; TRBD2 agrees at 12 bases. CDR1 is SGHRS and CDR2 is YFSETQ in the germline V gene. The CDR3 consists of 17 residues. V lost 0 bases, J lost 3 bases, and 7 bases stayed unmatched. The CDR3 reads CASSLGFLAGGIYEQYF. CDR3 DNA: TGCGCCAGCAGCTTGGGTTTTCTAGCGGGGGGGATCTACGAGCAGTACTTC.

This clone has just a few counts. The V and J genes are TRBV10-1 and TRBJ2-3; TRBD1 might be the D (8 bases). There are 14 residues in the CDR3. Germline CDR1 WNHNN, CDR2 SYGVQD (reference sequence). The V gene lost 2 bases and the J gene lost 9 bases, with 15 bases spanning the gap. The CDR3 DNA sequence: TGCGCCAGCAGTGAGACAGGGGGGGCGTTAACGCAGTATTTT. This gives the protein CASSETGGALTQYF.

The chain recombines TRBV12-5 with TRBJ1-1, with unresolved D. Trimming removed 7 bases at V and 5 bases at J, with 11 bases between. CDR1 and CDR2 from the germline V gene are LGHNT and FRNRAP. This CDR3 spans 12 amino acids. The CDR3 DNA follows: TGTGCTAGTGCCGACCCCCTGACTGAAGCTTTCTTT. It is translated as CASADPLTEAFF.

The chain uses TRBV27 and TRBJ1-6; TRBD1 agrees at 10 bases. There are 15 residues in the CDR3. Germline V gene sequence: CDR1 MNHEY, CDR2 SMNVEV (reference sequence). Unmatched junction bases numbered 0, after V lost 0 bases and J lost 7 bases. Written as DNA, the CDR3 is TGTGCCAGCAGTTTATCGGGACAGGGGAATTCACCCCTCCACTTT. It is translated as CASSLSGQGNSPLHF.

This clone was detected a few times. The chain carries TRBV10-2 and TRBJ1-1; 8 bases align to TRBD1. J lost 8 bases, V lost 0 bases, and 2 bases had no gene match. From germline, CDR1 is WSHSY and CDR2 SAAADI. The CDR3 sequence is 13 residues long. CDR3 in DNA: TGCGCCAGCAGTGAGTCGCGGGACAGGGAAGCTTTCTTT. As protein: CASSESRDREAFF.

J is TRBJ1-3 and V is TRBV9; D gene unclear. V was trimmed by 0 bases and J by 4 bases, leaving 8 bases between them. Per germline, CDR1 SGDLS and CDR2 YYNGEE. The CDR3 runs 14 residues. The CDR3 bases are TGTGCCAGCAGCGTAGGTAGATCCGGAAACACCATATATTTT. Translating it yields CASSVGRSGNTIYF.

The rearrangement uses TRBV6-1 and TRBJ1-6, with D possibly being TRBD1 (6 bases). From germline, CDR1 is MNHNS and CDR2 SASEGT. Trimming left V 1 base short and J 8 bases short, with 9 bases between. The CDR3 extends over 14 amino acids. The CDR3 reads CASSEGGLYSPLHF. The CDR3 region has the DNA TGTGCCAGCAGTGAAGGGGGGCTGTATTCACCCCTCCACTTT.